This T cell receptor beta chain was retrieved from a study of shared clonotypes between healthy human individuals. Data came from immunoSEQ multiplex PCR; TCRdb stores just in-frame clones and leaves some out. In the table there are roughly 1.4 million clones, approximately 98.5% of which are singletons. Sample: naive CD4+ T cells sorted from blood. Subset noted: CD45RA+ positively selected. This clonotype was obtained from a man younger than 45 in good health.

CDR3 nucleotides: TGTGCCAGCTCACCCCTGGCGGGCCCAAGTTCCAATGAGCAGTTCTTC. Protein product: CASSPLAGPSSNEQFF. The chain links TRBV18 to TRBJ2-1; a weak D match, TRBD2 (5 bases). The V gene lost 3 bases and the J gene lost 6 bases, with 18 bases spanning the gap. The CDR3 consists of 16 residues. Germline lookup yields CDR1 KGHSH and CDR2 LQKENI.